This T cell receptor beta chain comes out of a study of shared clonotypes between healthy human individuals. Broader study findings: The study sampled only blood, and tissue repertoires likely differ.

The CDR3 covers 14 residues. J gave up 5 bases and V 1 base, and 1 base lay outside the gene matches. Germline CDR1 MGHRA, CDR2 YSYEKL. Comment on this clone: The antigen is unknown.

This table comes from immunoSEQ multiplex PCR, and its TCRdb copy is limited to in-frame clones, with some not included. The sample includes 180,000 or so clones, approximately 92% of them seen just once. The sample comprised naive CD4+ T cells sorted from blood. Subset here: CD45RA+ positively selected. The chain couples TRBV4-1 to TRBJ2-2, with TRBD2 identical over 7 bases. The receptor was derived from a woman aged 30 to 39 in good health. CDR3: CASSQVGGTGELFF. CDR3 bases: TGCGCCAGCAGCCAAGTGGGAGGGACCGGGGAGCTGTTTTTT.